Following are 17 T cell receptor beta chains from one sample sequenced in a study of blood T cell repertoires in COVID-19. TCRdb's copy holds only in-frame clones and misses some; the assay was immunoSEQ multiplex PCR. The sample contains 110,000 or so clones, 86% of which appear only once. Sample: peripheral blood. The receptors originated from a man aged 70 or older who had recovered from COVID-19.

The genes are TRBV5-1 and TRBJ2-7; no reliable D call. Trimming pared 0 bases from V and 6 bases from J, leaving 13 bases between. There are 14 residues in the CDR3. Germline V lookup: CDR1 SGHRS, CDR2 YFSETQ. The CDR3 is CASSLGAPKGEQYF. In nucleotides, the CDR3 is TGCGCCAGCAGCTTGGGAGCGCCAAAAGGCGAGCAGTACTTC.

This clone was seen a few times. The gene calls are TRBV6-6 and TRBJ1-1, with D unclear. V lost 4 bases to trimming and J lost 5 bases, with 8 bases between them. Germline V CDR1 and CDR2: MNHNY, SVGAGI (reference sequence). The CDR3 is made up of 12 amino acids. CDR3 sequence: CASSSGETEAFF. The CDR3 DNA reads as TGTGCCAGCAGTTCCGGGGAGACTGAAGCTTTCTTT.

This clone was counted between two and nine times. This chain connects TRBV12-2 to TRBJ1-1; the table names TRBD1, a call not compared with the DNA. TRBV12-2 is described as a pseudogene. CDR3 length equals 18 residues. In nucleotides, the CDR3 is TGTGCAAGTCGCCCAGAGGGACACCTAGTCCTCATGAACACTGAAGCTTTCTTT. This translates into CASRPEGHLVLMNTEAFF.

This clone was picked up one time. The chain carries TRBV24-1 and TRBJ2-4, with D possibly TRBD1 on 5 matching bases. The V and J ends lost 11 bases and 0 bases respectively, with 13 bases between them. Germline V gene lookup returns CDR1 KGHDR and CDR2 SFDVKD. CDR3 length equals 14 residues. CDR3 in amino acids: CANPGRGAKNIQYF. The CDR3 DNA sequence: TGTGCCAACCCTGGAAGGGGAGCCAAAAACATTCAGTACTTC.

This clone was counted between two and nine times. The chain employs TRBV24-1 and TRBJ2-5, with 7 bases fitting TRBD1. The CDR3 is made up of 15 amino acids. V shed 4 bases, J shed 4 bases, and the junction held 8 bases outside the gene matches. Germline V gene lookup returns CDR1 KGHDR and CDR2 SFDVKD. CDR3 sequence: CATSDPGTETETQYF. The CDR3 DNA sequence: TGTGCCACCAGTGACCCCGGGACAGAGACAGAGACCCAGTACTTC.

CDR3 DNA: TGCGCCAGCAGCTTGGGACAGGGCACCTACAATGAGCAGTTCTTC. It codes for CASSLGQGTYNEQFF. The rearrangement links TRBV5-1 to TRBJ2-1; TRBD1 matches at 7 bases. Germline lookup yields CDR1 SGHRS and CDR2 YFSETQ. This CDR3 spans 15 amino acids. The trim removed 0 bases at V and 2 bases at J, leaving 2 bases unmatched. Together with reference TRBV5-1 and TRBJ2-1, the CDR3 gives the full variable domain: KAGVTQTPRYLIKTRGQQVTLSCSPISGHRSVSWYQQTPGQGLQFLFEYFSETQRNKGNFPGRFSGRQFSNSRSEMNVSTLELGDSALYLCASSLGQGTYNEQFFGPGTRLTVL.

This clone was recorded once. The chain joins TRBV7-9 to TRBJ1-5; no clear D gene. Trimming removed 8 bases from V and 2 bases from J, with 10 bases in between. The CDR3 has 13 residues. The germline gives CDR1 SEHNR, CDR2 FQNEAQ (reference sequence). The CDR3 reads CASQYSGNQPQHF. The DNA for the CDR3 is TGTGCCAGCCAATACAGTGGCAATCAGCCCCAGCATTTT.

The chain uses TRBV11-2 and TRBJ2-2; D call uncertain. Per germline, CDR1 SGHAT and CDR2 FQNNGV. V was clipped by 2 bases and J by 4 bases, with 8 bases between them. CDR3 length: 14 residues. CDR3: CASSLNQVTGELFF. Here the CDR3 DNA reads TGTGCCAGCAGCTTAAACCAGGTCACCGGGGAGCTGTTTTTT.

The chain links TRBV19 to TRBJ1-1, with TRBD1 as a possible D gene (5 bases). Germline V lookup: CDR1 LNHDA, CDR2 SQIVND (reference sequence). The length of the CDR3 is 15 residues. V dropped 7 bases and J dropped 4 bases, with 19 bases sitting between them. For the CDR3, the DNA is TGTGCCAGTAAAAAAGGGTTGGCAGGGCCCACTGAAGCTTTCTTT. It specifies CASKKGLAGPTEAFF.

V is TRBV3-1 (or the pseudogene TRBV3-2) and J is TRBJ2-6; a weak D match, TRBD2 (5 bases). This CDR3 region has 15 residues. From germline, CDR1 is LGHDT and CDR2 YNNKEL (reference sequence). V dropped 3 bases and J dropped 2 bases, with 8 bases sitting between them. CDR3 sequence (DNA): TGTGCCAGCAGCCACCGGGGAGCTGGGGCCAACGTCCTGACTTTC. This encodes CASSHRGAGANVLTF.

CDR3 DNA: TGTGCCAGCATGGCAGGGCACGAGCAGTACTTC. Residues: CASMAGHEQYF. The rearrangement links TRBV9 to TRBJ2-7; possible D gene TRBD1, 5 bases. V was shortened by 6 bases and J by 5 bases, with 9 bases between the two germline ends. The germline V gene has CDR1 SGDLS and CDR2 YYNGEE. CDR3 length equals 11 residues.

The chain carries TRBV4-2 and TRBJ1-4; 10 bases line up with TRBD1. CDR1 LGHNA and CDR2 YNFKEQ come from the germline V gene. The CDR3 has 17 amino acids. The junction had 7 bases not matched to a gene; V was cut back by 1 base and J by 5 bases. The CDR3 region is CASSQAGGTGDNEKLFF. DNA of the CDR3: TGTGCCAGCAGCCAAGCGGGGGGGACAGGGGACAATGAAAAACTGTTTTTT.

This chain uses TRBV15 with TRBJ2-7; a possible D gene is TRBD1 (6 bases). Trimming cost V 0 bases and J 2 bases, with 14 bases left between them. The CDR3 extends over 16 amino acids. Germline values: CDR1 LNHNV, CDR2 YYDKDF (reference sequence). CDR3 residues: CATSRDYGAGAYEQYF. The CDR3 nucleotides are TGTGCCACCAGCAGAGATTATGGCGCAGGGGCCTACGAGCAGTACTTC.

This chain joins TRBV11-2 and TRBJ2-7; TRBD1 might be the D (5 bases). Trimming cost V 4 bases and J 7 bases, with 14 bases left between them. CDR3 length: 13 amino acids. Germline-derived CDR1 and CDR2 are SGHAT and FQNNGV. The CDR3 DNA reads TGTGCCAGCAGCTCCCGAGCAGGGTTGGAGCAGTACTTC. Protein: CASSSRAGLEQYF.

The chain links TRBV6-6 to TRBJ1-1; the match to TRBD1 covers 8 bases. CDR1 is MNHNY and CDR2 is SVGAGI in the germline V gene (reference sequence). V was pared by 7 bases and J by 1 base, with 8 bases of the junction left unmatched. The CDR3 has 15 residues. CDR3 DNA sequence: TGTGCCAGCAAACTGGGACAGGCGGGGAACACTGAAGCTTTCTTT. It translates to CASKLGQAGNTEAFF.

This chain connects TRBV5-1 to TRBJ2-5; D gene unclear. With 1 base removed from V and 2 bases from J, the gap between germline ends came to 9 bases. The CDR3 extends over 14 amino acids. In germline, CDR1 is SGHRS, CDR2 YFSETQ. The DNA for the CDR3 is TGCGCCAGCAGCTTGAGTCAGATACAAGAGACCCAGTACTTC. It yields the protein CASSLSQIQETQYF.

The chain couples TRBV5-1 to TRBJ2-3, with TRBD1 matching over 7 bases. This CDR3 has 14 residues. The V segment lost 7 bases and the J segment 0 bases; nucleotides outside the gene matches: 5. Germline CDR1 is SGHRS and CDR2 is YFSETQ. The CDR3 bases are TGCGCCAGCGAGACAGGGTCTAGCACAGATACGCAGTATTTT. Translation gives CASETGSSTDTQYF.